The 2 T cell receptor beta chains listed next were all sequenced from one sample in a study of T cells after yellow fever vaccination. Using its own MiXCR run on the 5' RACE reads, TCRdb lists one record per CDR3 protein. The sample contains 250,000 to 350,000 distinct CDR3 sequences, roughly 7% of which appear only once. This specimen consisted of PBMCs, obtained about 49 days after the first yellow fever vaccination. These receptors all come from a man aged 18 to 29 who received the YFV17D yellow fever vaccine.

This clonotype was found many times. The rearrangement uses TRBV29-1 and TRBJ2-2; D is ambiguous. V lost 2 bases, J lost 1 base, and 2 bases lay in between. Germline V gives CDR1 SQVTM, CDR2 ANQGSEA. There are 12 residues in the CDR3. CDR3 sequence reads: CSVERNTGELFF. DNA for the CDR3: TGCAGCGTTGAACGGAACACCGGGGAGCTGTTTTTT.

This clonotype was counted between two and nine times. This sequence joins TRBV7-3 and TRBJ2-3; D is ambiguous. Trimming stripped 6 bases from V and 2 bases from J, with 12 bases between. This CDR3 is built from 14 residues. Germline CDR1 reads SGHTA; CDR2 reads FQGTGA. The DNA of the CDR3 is TGTGCCAGCAGGATGACCGGTACCACAGATACGCAGTATTTT. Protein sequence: CASRMTGTTDTQYF.